Following are 19 T cell receptor beta chains from one sample sequenced in a study of tumor-infiltrating lymphocytes in primary liver carcinoma (dated by TCRdb to 2016 to 2017). Total RNA and DNA were co-extracted without cell sorting from roughly 20-30 mg of bulk tissue using the AllPrep DNA/RNA mini kit. Instrument used: Illumina HiSeq 2500. Using a constant-region primer and ProtoScript II reverse transcriptase, TCRbeta-specific cDNA was reverse-transcribed from approximately 0.55 ug total RNA. Construction of the TCRbeta libraries relied on three nested rounds of multiplex PCR, following a slightly modified ARM-PCR procedure. Multiplex TRBV1-TRBV30 forward primers and a Cbeta reverse primer were used in the first two PCR rounds, each of which was run for around 10 cycles. TCRdb reprocessed the public reads (quality trimming at Q25 with fastp, clone calling with MiXCR) and kept in-frame beta chains. Rows are unified per CDR3 protein, each entry keeping the most common DNA and genes. This sample is represented by about 120,000 distinct CDR3 sequences; less than 80% of them were singletons. The top ten constitute about a tenth of the sample.

The source material was liver tumor tissue from sampling region 1. The intended sense of this specimen's cell subset or site label: tumor region T1, superior pole. The receptor source for this set is a woman aged 60 to 75 with primary liver carcinoma and hepatitis B virus infection.

Regarding this clonotype: This likely comes from a read error, as the CDR3 has no conserved phenylalanine or tryptophan at its end. The chain links TRBV28 to TRBJ1-1, with D possibly being TRBD1 (6 bases). The CDR3 runs to 15 residues. Germline V gene data show CDR1 as MDHEN and CDR2 as SYDVKM. The chain's CDR3 is CVSTPWRRGSPEAFI. In DNA, the CDR3 is TGTGTCAGCACCCCATGGCGCAGGGGAAGCCCTGAAGCTTTCATT.

This clonotype is medium-sized. The gene calls are TRBV10-3 and TRBJ2-2, with a weak D call TRBD1 (5 bases). V was cut by 0 bases and J by 6 bases, with 8 bases left in between. In germline, CDR1 is ENHRY, CDR2 SYGVKD. This CDR3 is built from 14 residues. This CDR3 reads CAISESRGPGELFF. The CDR3 DNA reads as TGTGCCATCAGTGAGTCAAGGGGTCCCGGGGAGCTGTTTTTT.

In the case of this clonotype: Given the absence of the conserved phenylalanine or tryptophan at the CDR3 end, a read error is likely. The limits of the CDR3 on the DNA are not certain, so only TCRdb's listed CDR3 is given. The chain couples TRBV11-2 to TRBJ2-1; no DNA check was done on the table's D call, TRBD1. The CDR3 has 12 amino acids, counting both end residues. In germline, CDR1 is SGHAT, CDR2 FQNNGV. The CDR3 loop reads CASSLVLTGETS.

In regard to this clonotype: At one boundary the junction diverges from the germline segment, which might be a read error. This rearrangement joins TRBV7-8 to TRBJ1-1; D uncertain. Germline V CDR1 and CDR2: SGHVS, FQNEAQ. There are 12 residues in the CDR3. CDR3 region: CDSSLSDRQAFF. CDR3 coding DNA: TGTGACAGCAGCTTATCAGATCGGCAAGCTTTCTTT.

In its sample, this clonotype was seen once. A read error may produce the germline difference seen at one junction end. The rearrangement joins TRBV11-1 to TRBJ2-7; weak D call: TRBD1 (6 bases). Germline V CDR1 and CDR2: SGHAT, FQDESV (reference sequence). This CDR3 has 13 amino acids. The CDR3 is CASSFYRDHEQYF. Here the CDR3 DNA reads TGTGCTAGCAGCTTCTACAGGGACCACGAGCAGTACTTC.

This clonotype was observed a few times. At one of its ends the junction is not consistent with the germline gene, which may arise from a read error. V and J are TRBV29-1 and TRBJ2-5, with D perhaps matching TRBD1 (5 bases). The CDR3 totals 12 residues. Looked up from germline, CDR1 is SQVTM and CDR2 is ANQGSEA. The CDR3 region has the DNA TGCAGCGTGACAGCGTACCAAGGGACCCAGTACTTC. Residues: CSVTAYQGTQYF.

This clonotype was seen once. A much larger clone is a single base away; this may be a read error. The conserved phenylalanine or tryptophan normally closing the CDR3 is absent here, so this likely arose from a read error. This rearrangement joins TRBV10-3 to TRBJ2-2; 10 nucleotides line up with TRBD2. CDR1 ENHRY and CDR2 SYGVKD come from the germline V gene. The CDR3 has 17 amino acids. Trimming at V came to 6 bases and at J to 0 bases, leaving 7 bases not matched to a gene. The CDR3 loop reads CAIRGTSATSNTGELFS. CDR3 DNA: TGTGCCATCAGGGGGACTAGCGCGACTTCGAACACCGGGGAGCTGTTTTCT.

CDR3 bases: TGTGCCAGCAGTGGTATAGGGGCGGGAGGGCCTCTCAATGAGCAGTTCTTC. Translation gives CASSGIGAGGPLNEQFF. The V call is TRBV6-1, the J call TRBJ2-1, with 9 positions matching TRBD2. Germline values: CDR1 MNHNS, CDR2 SASEGT. The CDR3 contains 17 residues. V shed 4 bases and J 6 bases; nucleotides not matched to a gene: 13.

Many counts were recorded for this clonotype. V and J are TRBV11-3 and TRBJ2-1; 10 bases line up with TRBD2. Per the germline V gene, CDR1 is SGHNT and CDR2 is YENEEA. The ends lost 0 bases at V and 7 bases at J; junction bases unmatched: 3. This CDR3 spans 15 amino acids. In DNA, the CDR3 is TGTGCCAGCAGCTTAGAGACTAGCGGGCTGAATGAGCAGTTCTTC. Translating gives CASSLETSGLNEQFF. Complete variable domain (other parts from reference TRBV11-3 and TRBJ2-1): EAGVVQSPRYKIIEKKQPVAFWCNPISGHNTLYWYLQNLGQGPELLIRYENEEAVDDSQLPKDRFSAERLKGVDSTLKIQPAELGDSAVYLCASSLETSGLNEQFFGPGTRLTVL.

Comment on this clonotype: At one of its ends the junction is not consistent with the germline gene, which may arise from a read error. This chain links TRBV7-9 with TRBJ2-2; D may be TRBD2 (6 bases). The length of the CDR3 is 16 residues. Germline V CDR1 and CDR2: SEHNR, FQNEAQ (reference sequence). For the CDR3, the DNA is TGTGCCATCAGCTTGCCGGGCGGGATCGACACCGGGGAGCTGTTTTTT. Protein product: CAISLPGGIDTGELFF.

In its sample, this clonotype ranks as medium-sized (0.01 to 0.1%). The CDR3 region has the DNA TGTGCCAGCAGCTTAGATATCGGGAGAAGGGAGCAGTACTTC. It encodes CASSLDIGRREQYF. The V and J genes are TRBV11-2 and TRBJ2-7; D possibly corresponds to TRBD2 (6 bases). Germline V gives CDR1 SGHAT, CDR2 FQNNGV. With 0 bases removed from V and 7 bases from J, the gap between germline ends came to 13 bases. The CDR3 is 14 amino acids.

Concerning this clonotype itself: With a much larger clone just one base away, this may be a read error. The chain carries TRBV12-3 or TRBV12-4 and TRBJ2-2; D not certain. Trimming cost V 5 bases and J 7 bases, with 14 bases left between them. CDR3 length: 14 residues. The CDR3 loop is CASSTRWEGGELFF. The DNA for the CDR3 is TGTGCCAGCAGTACCCGCTGGGAAGGCGGGGAGCTGTTTTTT.

With regard to this clonotype: One end of the junction fails to match germline, which may point to a read error. The chain carries TRBV6-5 and TRBJ1-2; D may be TRBD1 (5 bases). CDR1 and CDR2 (germline): MNHEY, SVGAGI. The CDR3 consists of 14 residues. CDR3 DNA sequence: TGTACCAGCAGTCCCGCCGGACACATCTATGGTTACACCTTC. Its translation is CTSSPAGHIYGYTF.

This clonotype was counted at least ten times. The V and J genes are TRBV6-6 and TRBJ2-5, with 8 positions matching TRBD1. Germline V CDR1 and CDR2: MNHNY, SVGAGI (reference sequence). The J segment lost 2 bases and the V segment lost 8 bases, leaving 10 bases of the junction unmatched. The CDR3 has 15 amino acids. The CDR3 region has the DNA TGTGCCAGCGGACAGGGCCAAAACCAACAAGAGACCCAGTACTTC. This codes for CASGQGQNQQETQYF.

The rearrangement uses TRBV7-8 and TRBJ2-3; a weak D match, TRBD2 (5 bases). The CDR3 extends over 17 amino acids. The germline V gene encodes CDR1 SGHVS and CDR2 FQNEAQ. V lost 6 bases and J 4 bases, leaving 23 bases between the germline ends. The CDR3 here is CASRTPYADLASDTQYF. CDR3 nucleotide sequence: TGTGCCAGCAGGACCCCTTACGCGGACTTGGCGTCAGATACGCAGTATTTT.

Concerning this clonotype: The junction departs from germline at one end; a sequencing error may be responsible. The chain joins TRBV7-9 to TRBJ2-1, with D perhaps assigned TRBD1 or TRBD2 (7 bases each). The germline CDR1 and CDR2 sequences are SEHNR and FQNEAQ (reference sequence). This CDR3 spans 12 amino acids. The CDR3 DNA is TGTGCCAGCAGCCCCAGTGGGAGGGGGCAGCTCTTC. This gives the protein CASSPSGRGQLF.

Regarding this clonotype: One end of the junction does not line up with germline, which may come from a read error. The J gene is TRBJ2-6, the V gene TRBV12-3 or TRBV12-4; 11 nucleotides match TRBD1. CDR3 size: 19 residues. The CDR3 DNA reads TGTGCCAGCAAGAATACACCGGGACAGGGGGGCTCTGGGGCCAACGTTCTGACTTTC. Translation: CASKNTPGQGGSGANVLTF.

Regarding this clonotype: Being one base from a much bigger clone, this may be a read error. The chain has TRBV29-1 and TRBJ1-2; 9 bases match TRBD1. With V trimmed by 7 bases and J by 8 bases, 8 bases remained unmatched. The germline V gene encodes CDR1 SQVTM and CDR2 ANQGSEA. The length of the CDR3 is 12 residues. The CDR3 DNA reads as TGCAGCGGCAGGACAGGGGTGGGAGGCTACACCTTC. This codes for CSGRTGVGGYTF.

This clonotype has just a few counts. A much larger clone differs by one base, so this may be a read error. The CDR3 protein is CSVVTGTLYGYTF. The CDR3 DNA follows: TGCAGCGTGGTAACCGGGACCCTTTATGGCTACACCTTC. The rearrangement links TRBV29-1 to TRBJ1-2; possible D gene TRBD1, 5 bases. Trimming cost V 6 bases and J 5 bases, with 16 bases left between them. Germline-derived CDR1 and CDR2 are SQVTM and ANQGSEA. This CDR3 comprises 13 residues.